Described below is a single T cell receptor beta chain sequence and its context. Which antigen it targets is not known. Base qualities were left out, and no much larger clone turns up one base away. The data are from a study of control samples from healthy donors and cancer patients (TCRdb year 2020). Trimming takes 3 bases from V and 0 bases from J, and the germline ends sit 12 bases apart. Its CDR3 holds 16 amino acids, cysteine through phenylalanine. Only the CDR3 region is kept as DNA, spanning 48 bases read in frame from base 1. CDR1 LNHDA and CDR2 SQIVND were looked up in the germline V gene (reference sequence). The method behind the library was the immunoSEQ multiplex PCR assay. The table comes from immuneACCESS by way of TCRdb, which keeps in-frame sequences with V and J called. Part of the clones is missing from these tables; in studies checked, under half for an unresolved V gene and the rest for unknown reasons. This sample comprises some 150,000 clones, about 93% of them detected only once. In total, the top ten clones hold 2.4% of the sample.

Input material: blood. This receptor chain uses TRBV19 and TRBJ1-3; TRBD1 could be the D gene, as 5 bases match. The sequence derives from a man between 45 and 60 years old in good health. In nucleotide form, the sequence is TGTGCCAGTAGTATTACGACAGCGAACTCTGGAAACACCATATATTTT. Its coded protein is CASSITTANSGNTIYF.